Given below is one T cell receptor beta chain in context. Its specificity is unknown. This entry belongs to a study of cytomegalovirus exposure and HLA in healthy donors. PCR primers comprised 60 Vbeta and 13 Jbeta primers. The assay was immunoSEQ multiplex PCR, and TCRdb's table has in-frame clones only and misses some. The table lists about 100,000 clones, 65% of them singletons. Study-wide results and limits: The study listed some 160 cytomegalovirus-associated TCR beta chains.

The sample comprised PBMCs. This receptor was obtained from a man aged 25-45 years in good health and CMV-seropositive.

The CDR3 DNA reads TGTGCCAGCAGCTTAATAAACAGGAATGAAAAACTGTTTTTT. The encoded protein is CASSLINRNEKLFF. The chain uses TRBV7-8 and TRBJ1-4, with D perhaps matching TRBD1 (5 bases). Between the trimmed V and J ends, which lost 2 bases and 5 bases, there was a span of 9 bases. The germline V gene encodes CDR1 SGHVS and CDR2 FQNEAQ. The CDR3 runs 14 residues.